The sample holds many counts of the clone carrying this T cell receptor beta chain. This sample was taken from a study of T cell repertoires in cytomegalovirus infection. The germline CDR1 and CDR2 sequences are MNHEY and SVGEGT. The CDR3 runs to 13 residues. V gave up 2 bases and J gave up 10 bases, with 14 bases separating them. TCRdb fed the reads into MiXCR, producing one record per CDR3 protein. The data show 310,000 or so distinct CDR3 sequences, with about 9.1% seen just once and more than 2.5% held by the top ten. The specimen sequenced was PBMCs. This receptor was obtained from a human donor in good health (CMV status not recorded). Some clones in this sample may be carry-over from other donors' samples. This chain uses TRBV6-2 or TRBV6-3 with TRBJ1-2; no definite D call. CDR3 in amino acids: CASSYPAYEDYTF. The CDR3 region has the DNA TGTGCCAGCAGTTACCCGGCCTATGAGGACTACACCTTC.